These 16 T cell receptor beta chains were sequenced from one sample in a study of T cell responses to AZD1222 COVID-19 vaccine (dated by TCRdb to the early 2020s). The sample's time point label is to be understood as: baseline before first vaccination. The library was generated by the immunoSEQ multiplex PCR assay. TCRdb provides this immuneACCESS table in a form limited to in-frame rearrangements. Some clones are lacking; in checked studies, under half of them reflect an unresolved V gene, and why the rest are absent is not known. This sample gives 130,000 to 150,000 clones in total; around nine tenths of them show up just once. The ten largest make up around 3.6% of the sample. Sequencing used peripheral blood, obtained on day 0 of AZD1222 vaccination. These receptors were collected from an adult in good health.

The J gene is TRBJ1-2, the V gene TRBV5-1; 8 positions match TRBD1. Germline lookup yields CDR1 SGHRS and CDR2 YFSETQ. This CDR3 is 14 amino acids long. V was clipped by 2 bases and J by 2 bases; unmatched bases: 2. For the CDR3, the DNA is TGCGCCAGCAGCTTAGACAGGGGAAACTATGGCTACACCTTC. Translated, it gives CASSLDRGNYGYTF.

A remark on this clone: Other DNA sequences of this sample code for an identical CDR3. The DNA for the CDR3 is TGTGCCAGCAACTACCGGGGGCCGGGGACTGAAGCTTTCTTT. Translation gives CASNYRGPGTEAFF. The chain links TRBV6-5 to TRBJ1-1, with D perhaps TRBD1 (6 bases). V lost 7 bases, J lost 5 bases, and 17 bases lay in between. The CDR3 is made up of 14 amino acids. CDR1 and CDR2 (germline): MNHEY, SVGAGI.

This clone was seen just once. CDR3 sequence reads: CASSPDSGRAYLGEQFF. In DNA form, the CDR3 reads TGTGCCAGCAGCCCGGATAGCGGGAGGGCCTACCTGGGTGAGCAGTTCTTC. This chain connects TRBV5-5 to TRBJ2-1, with TRBD2 matching over 11 bases. CDR3 length equals 17 residues. Germline V gives CDR1 SGHKS, CDR2 YYEKEE (reference sequence). Losses at the gene ends were 4 bases for V and 9 bases for J; bases not matched to a gene: 15.

This chain connects TRBV30 to TRBJ1-4; TRBD1 matches at 7 bases. The CDR3 totals 18 residues. The junction had 24 bases not matched to a gene; V was cut back by 0 bases and J by 14 bases. Germline CDR1 and CDR2: GTSNPN and SVGIG (reference sequence). The CDR3 region has the DNA TGTGCCTGGAGTGTACAGGACCCCGTAGGGGACAGAGGACACACTCTGTTTTTT. Protein sequence: CAWSVQDPVGDRGHTLFF.

The chain has TRBV6-1 and TRBJ1-6; tentative D call: TRBD1 (5 bases). V was clipped by 2 bases and J by 7 bases, with 9 bases between them. Germline CDR1 and CDR2: MNHNS and SASEGT. The length of the CDR3 is 14 residues. The CDR3, as DNA: TGTGCCAGCAGTGAAAGGGGAATCAATTCACCCCTCCACTTT. Its translation: CASSERGINSPLHF.

The J gene is TRBJ2-7, the V gene TRBV6-5, with a possible D match to TRBD2 (5 bases). Germline assignment: CDR1 MNHEY and CDR2 SVGAGI. The V gene lost 0 bases and the J gene lost 2 bases, with 8 bases spanning the gap. The CDR3 loop spans 14 amino acids. DNA of the CDR3: TGTGCCAGCAGTTACTCGGAGGTAGCCTACGAGCAGTACTTC. Protein sequence: CASSYSEVAYEQYF.

This rearrangement joins TRBV6-2 or TRBV6-3 to TRBJ1-1; 9 nucleotides match TRBD1. CDR3 length equals 16 residues. V shed 5 bases, J shed 3 bases, and the junction held 10 bases outside the gene matches. CDR1 is MNHEY and CDR2 is SVGEGT in the germline V gene. The CDR3 sequence is CASSRNLGQGDTEAFF. CDR3 coding DNA: TGTGCCAGCAGTCGAAATTTGGGACAGGGTGACACTGAAGCTTTCTTT.

The chain recombines TRBV12-3 or TRBV12-4 with TRBJ1-1; D remains ambiguous. The CDR3 covers 11 residues. Trimming removed 8 bases at V and 7 bases at J, with 11 bases between. CDR3 loop: CASGRQFEAFF. CDR3 bases: TGTGCCAGCGGCAGGCAGTTTGAAGCTTTCTTT.

This clone has a single count. This chain uses TRBV29-1 with TRBJ1-6; 8 bases are a match to TRBD1. J gave up 8 bases and V 3 bases, and 3 bases lay outside the gene matches. The CDR3 spans 13 residues. Looked up from germline, CDR1 is SQVTM and CDR2 is ANQGSEA. CDR3 residues: CSVDWTGHSPLHF. The CDR3 DNA reads as TGCAGCGTTGACTGGACAGGGCATTCACCCCTCCACTTT.

This chain connects TRBV7-9 to TRBJ2-3; D is undetermined. CDR3 length: 13 amino acids. The germline V gene has CDR1 SEHNR and CDR2 FQNEAQ (reference sequence). Trimming cost V 9 bases and J 0 bases, with 10 bases left between them. In DNA, the CDR3 is TGTGCCAGTGAATCGACTAGCACAGATACGCAGTATTTT. It codes for CASESTSTDTQYF. The full variable domain, in which reference TRBV7-9 and TRBJ2-3 provide the parts outside the CDR3, is DTGVSQNPRHKITKRGQNVTFRCDPISEHNRLYWYRQTLGQGPEFLTYFQNEAQLEKSRLLSDRFSAERPKGSFSTLEIQRTEQGDSAMYLCASESTSTDTQYFGPGTRLTVL.

The chain is built from TRBV7-9 and TRBJ2-5, with a possible D match to TRBD1 (7 bases). V shed 6 bases and J shed 6 bases, with 23 bases lying between them. The CDR3 totals 16 residues. Germline V gene lookup returns CDR1 SEHNR and CDR2 FQNEAQ (reference sequence). The CDR3, as DNA: TGTGCCAGCAGTTCCCAGGGGGGATTTGGAGGACAGACCCAGTACTTC. Translation: CASSSQGGFGGQTQYF. Full variable domain (missing parts from reference TRBV7-9 and TRBJ2-5): DTGVSQNPRHKITKRGQNVTFRCDPISEHNRLYWYRQTLGQGPEFLTYFQNEAQLEKSRLLSDRFSAERPKGSFSTLEIQRTEQGDSAMYLCASSSQGGFGGQTQYFGPGTRLLVL.

This chain uses TRBV14 with TRBJ2-5, with TRBD1 as a possible D gene (5 bases). The CDR3 loop spans 15 amino acids. The V end was cut by 0 bases, the J end by 4 bases, with 12 bases between. Germline V gene data show CDR1 as SGHDN and CDR2 as FVKESK. The CDR3 is CASSQDWGPRETQYF. In nucleotides, the CDR3 is TGTGCCAGCAGCCAAGACTGGGGCCCCCGAGAGACCCAGTACTTC.

The V call is TRBV12-3 or TRBV12-4, the J call TRBJ1-2; 7 positions agree with TRBD1. This CDR3 has 13 residues. J was trimmed by 4 bases and V by 7 bases; bases with no gene match: 6. The DNA of the CDR3 is TGTGCCAGCACTCCGGGACAGTCCTATGGCTACACCTTC. This gives the protein CASTPGQSYGYTF.

For the CDR3, the DNA is TGTGCCAGCAGCCAGACAGCTCAGCGTTTTCGCGGGGAGCTGTTTTTT. As protein: CASSQTAQRFRGELFF. The J gene is TRBJ2-2, the V gene TRBV7-3, with D possibly TRBD1 on 5 matching bases. Deletions cut 5 bases from V and 7 bases from J, with 20 bases between. This CDR3 has 16 residues. Per germline, CDR1 SGHTA and CDR2 FQGTGA.

The V and J genes are TRBV5-5 and TRBJ1-4; 9 positions match TRBD1. The germline V gene has CDR1 SGHKS and CDR2 YYEKEE (reference sequence). With 4 bases clipped from V and 5 bases from J, the junction kept 6 bases outside the gene matches. The CDR3 is 15 amino acids. The CDR3 is CASSGAGTGNEKLFF. DNA for the CDR3: TGTGCCAGCAGCGGTGCCGGGACAGGGAATGAAAAACTGTTTTTT. The whole variable domain, remainder taken from reference TRBV5-5 and TRBJ1-4, is DAGVTQSPTHLIKTRGQQVTLRCSPISGHKSVSWYQQVLGQGPQFIFQYYEKEERGRGNFPDRFSARQFPNYSSELNVNALLLGDSALYLCASSGAGTGNEKLFFGSGTQLSVL.

The V and J genes are TRBV5-8 and TRBJ1-5; 7 nucleotides align to TRBD1. V was clipped by 4 bases and J by 3 bases; unmatched bases: 4. Looked up from germline, CDR1 is SGHTS and CDR2 is YDEGEE. The CDR3 extends over 14 amino acids. The CDR3 sequence: CASSLGQVNQPQHF. DNA for the CDR3: TGTGCCAGCAGCCTAGGACAGGTCAATCAGCCCCAGCATTTT.